The 5 T cell receptor beta chains below all came from one sample that was sequenced in a study of regulatory T cells in long-lasting Graves disease. This sample's time point: newly diagnosed GD, antithyroid drugs for less than 3 months. PBMC-extracted RNA yielded the TCR library. Arm-PCR with iRepertoire HTBI primers amplified the CDR3 regions for these TCR beta libraries. TCRdb redid the calling of the multiplex PCR reads with MiXCR, one entry per CDR3 protein. The table lists hundreds of thousands of distinct CDR3 sequences, less than 15% of them singletons, with approximately 9.3% in the top ten. These sequences were also reported in another study, on T cells in Graves' hyperthyroidism and ophthalmopathy.

The source material was peripheral blood mononuclear cells (PBMCs), sampled at new diagnosis, from a patient treated with antithyroid drugs. The receptors were gathered from a man under 40 with Graves disease.

In this sample, this clonotype turned up many times. The rearrangement joins TRBV5-1 to TRBJ2-5; possible D gene TRBD2, 6 bases. V lost 4 bases and J 9 bases, leaving 22 bases between the germline ends. Germline V gene lookup returns CDR1 SGHRS and CDR2 YFSETQ. CDR3 length: 15 amino acids. The CDR3 reads CASSRGSGDYGAQYF. CDR3 bases: TGCGCCAGCAGCCGAGGTAGCGGCGATTACGGAGCCCAGTACTTC.

The chain joins TRBV7-2 to TRBJ1-2; TRBD1 agrees at 9 bases. The CDR3 contains 14 residues. J was trimmed by 4 bases and V by 8 bases; bases with no gene match: 8. Germline values: CDR1 SGHTA, CDR2 FQGNSA. The CDR3 nucleotides read TGTGCCAGCCACCTGGACAGGGGACTCTATGGCTACACCTTC. Translating it yields CASHLDRGLYGYTF.

The table lists this clonotype with a few counts. The chain has TRBV14 and TRBJ2-5, with a weak D call TRBD2 (6 bases). The germline V and J ends were trimmed by 2 bases and 1 base, with 8 bases remaining between them. CDR1 is SGHDN, CDR2 FVKESK, per germline. This CDR3 is built from 14 residues. CDR3 sequence reads: CASSQLSGQETQYF. The CDR3 DNA reads as TGTGCCAGCAGCCAACTTAGCGGCCAAGAGACCCAGTACTTC.

This clonotype was picked up many times. The chain is built from TRBV29-1 and TRBJ2-2, with no clear D. Deletions cut 4 bases from V and 2 bases from J, with 11 bases between. Germline values: CDR1 SQVTM, CDR2 ANQGSEA. The CDR3 extends over 14 amino acids. The CDR3 DNA follows: TGCAGCGTTGGAGTAGGTTCTAACACCGGGGAGCTGTTTTTT. Translating gives CSVGVGSNTGELFF.

This clonotype was counted ten times or more. J is TRBJ1-1 and V is TRBV5-1; possibly TRBD1 for D (6 bases). The CDR3 is made up of 14 amino acids. CDR1 and CDR2 (germline): SGHRS, YFSETQ. The V end lost 3 bases, the J end lost 2 bases, and 11 bases lay between the germline ends. Written as DNA, the CDR3 is TGCGCCAGCAGCTACACGGACAGAAACACTGAAGCTTTCTTT. Its translation is CASSYTDRNTEAFF.